These 19 T cell receptor beta chains came from one sample sequenced in a study of T cell responses to AZD1222 COVID-19 vaccine. Method: immunoSEQ multiplex PCR; TCRdb's copy keeps in-frame clones and lacks some. The sample holds 100,000 to 140,000 clones, 87% seen once. Sequences were derived from peripheral blood, sampled on day 0 of AZD1222 vaccination. These receptors were taken from an adult in good health.

The chain uses TRBV19 and TRBJ1-5, with 11 nucleotides matching TRBD1. CDR1 is LNHDA and CDR2 is SQIVND in the germline V gene (reference sequence). The trim removed 7 bases at V and 7 bases at J, leaving 6 bases unmatched. The CDR3 totals 14 residues. CDR3 sequence: CASTQGTGGQPQHF. Here the CDR3 DNA reads TGTGCCAGTACCCAAGGGACAGGGGGACAGCCCCAGCATTTT.

The rearrangement uses TRBV27 and TRBJ1-2; the D gene is possibly TRBD1 (5 bases). The CDR3 is made up of 12 amino acids. The V end was cut by 10 bases, the J end by 6 bases, with 15 bases between. Germline lookup yields CDR1 MNHEY and CDR2 SMNVEV (reference sequence). In nucleotides, the CDR3 is TGTGCCACCAAGGGGTTGCGGGATGGCTACACCTTC. Translated: CATKGLRDGYTF.

The rearrangement joins TRBV4-3 to TRBJ1-2; 7 bases agree with TRBD1. This CDR3 region has 14 residues. Trimming took 0 bases from V and 5 from J; bases not matched to a gene: 3. CDR1 and CDR2 from the germline V gene are LGHNA and YSLEER. Here the CDR3 DNA reads TGCGCCAGCAGCCAAGATGCAGGGGGATATGGCTACACCTTC. It translates to CASSQDAGGYGYTF.

This rearrangement joins TRBV6-6 to TRBJ1-5; D not resolved. The CDR3 length is 14 residues. V lost 8 bases and J 0 bases, leaving 11 bases between the germline ends. The germline gives CDR1 MNHNY, CDR2 SVGAGI (reference sequence). The CDR3 here is CASHRQNSNQPQHF. CDR3 nucleotide sequence: TGTGCCAGCCACCGACAAAATAGCAATCAGCCCCAGCATTTT.

The chain couples TRBV9 to TRBJ1-2, with D hard to call. This CDR3 is 15 amino acids long. The germline V gene has CDR1 SGDLS and CDR2 YYNGEE. With 0 bases removed from V and 0 bases from J, the gap between germline ends came to 9 bases. The CDR3 DNA reads TGTGCCAGCAGCGTAGATATGGATTCTAACTATGGCTACACCTTC. Protein product: CASSVDMDSNYGYTF.

The chain recombines TRBV7-8 with TRBJ1-1; D ambiguous. The CDR3 totals 16 residues. In germline, CDR1 is SGHVS, CDR2 FQNEAQ. V gave up 1 base and J gave up 0 bases, with 12 bases separating them. The CDR3 loop is CASSLGPLSMNTEAFF. DNA of the CDR3: TGTGCCAGCAGCTTAGGCCCGCTGAGTATGAACACTGAAGCTTTCTTT.

The rearrangement links TRBV30 to TRBJ1-2; D is undetermined. The V end lost 0 bases, the J end lost 0 bases, and 8 bases lay between the germline ends. The CDR3 sequence is 14 residues long. Looked up from germline, CDR1 is GTSNPN and CDR2 is SVGIG (reference sequence). CDR3 loop: CAWSVSITNYGYTF. The CDR3 nucleotides read TGTGCCTGGAGTGTCTCCATTACTAACTATGGCTACACCTTC.

This clone has a single count. The J gene is TRBJ1-5, the V gene TRBV6-2 or TRBV6-3; possibly TRBD1 for D (5 bases). Deletions cut 0 bases from V and 0 bases from J, with 15 bases between. Germline V gene lookup returns CDR1 MNHEY and CDR2 SVGEGT. This CDR3 is 18 amino acids long. The CDR3 protein is CASSYSGRGLYSNQPQHF. The CDR3 bases are TGTGCCAGCAGTTACTCGGGGAGGGGCCTTTATAGCAATCAGCCCCAGCATTTT.

Only one count was recorded for this clone. The rearrangement joins TRBV4-3 to TRBJ1-1; D is uncertain. The germline V gene encodes CDR1 LGHNA and CDR2 YSLEER. The CDR3 totals 11 residues. Trimming pared 8 bases from V and 4 bases from J, leaving 8 bases between. CDR3 region: CASSGITEAFF. DNA for the CDR3: TGCGCCAGCTCGGGAATCACTGAAGCTTTCTTT.

The chain is built from TRBV24-1 and TRBJ2-3, with D perhaps TRBD2 (6 bases). The V gene's germline CDR1 is KGHDR and CDR2 SFDVKD. The CDR3 totals 13 residues. Trimming removed 7 bases from V and 10 bases from J, with 17 bases in between. The CDR3 DNA is TGTGCCACCAGAGGAGGGCCTAAAATGGCGCAGTATTTT. Amino acids: CATRGGPKMAQYF.

This chain connects TRBV19 to TRBJ1-5, with a tentative D call TRBD1 (5 bases). The germline V gene encodes CDR1 LNHDA and CDR2 SQIVND (reference sequence). Trimming left V 4 bases short and J 0 bases short, with 13 bases between. This CDR3 spans 16 amino acids. CDR3 coding DNA: TGTGCCAGTAGTACCCCGGGACGGAGTAGCAATCAGCCCCAGCATTTT. Translated: CASSTPGRSSNQPQHF.

V gene TRBV19 combines with J gene TRBJ2-1; 9 bases align to TRBD2. Germline V CDR1 and CDR2: LNHDA, SQIVND (reference sequence). V lost 1 base to trimming and J lost 13 bases; unmatched junction nucleotides: 11. This CDR3 comprises 15 residues. As DNA, the CDR3 is TGTGCCAGTAGTATAGTGGGGCTAGCGGGACCACCCCAGTTCTTC. Translation: CASSIVGLAGPPQFF.

This rearrangement joins TRBV27 to TRBJ1-2, with 9 positions matching TRBD1. V shed 6 bases and J 8 bases; nucleotides not matched to a gene: 10. The germline V gene has CDR1 MNHEY and CDR2 SMNVEV (reference sequence). This CDR3 region has 14 residues. Written as DNA, the CDR3 is TGTGCCAGCAGCTGGGACAGGGAATCTCGGGGCTACACCTTC. Protein product: CASSWDRESRGYTF.

The gene calls are TRBV9 and TRBJ1-2; 10 positions agree with TRBD1. Germline V gene sequence: CDR1 SGDLS, CDR2 YYNGEE. V dropped 7 bases and J dropped 5; count of bases not matched to a gene: 8. This CDR3 comprises 14 residues. Here the CDR3 DNA reads TGTGCCAGCGACACCGGGACAGGGGCTTATGGCTACACCTTC. Protein: CASDTGTGAYGYTF.

The chain carries TRBV18 and TRBJ2-7; a weak D match, TRBD1 (6 bases). The CDR3 loop spans 16 amino acids. V was clipped by 3 bases and J by 5 bases, with 20 bases between them. Germline values: CDR1 KGHSH, CDR2 LQKENI. The CDR3 loop reads CASSPDARQGLHEQYF. The CDR3 coding sequence is TGTGCCAGCTCACCGGACGCCCGGCAGGGGCTCCACGAGCAGTACTTC.

The chain has TRBV7-2 and TRBJ2-1; 8 nucleotides match TRBD1. CDR3 length: 17 residues. The germline V gene encodes CDR1 SGHTA and CDR2 FQGNSA. V lost 5 bases, J lost 3 bases, and 12 bases stayed unmatched. The CDR3 loop reads CASSLTARGQDYNEQFF. CDR3 nucleotide sequence: TGTGCCAGCAGCCTCACAGCCCGGGGACAGGACTACAATGAGCAGTTCTTC.

V usage is TRBV6-4 and J usage is TRBJ2-3; TRBD2 might be the D (7 bases). CDR1 MRHNA and CDR2 SNTAGT come from the germline V gene. The germline V and J ends were trimmed by 0 bases and 3 bases, with 10 bases remaining between them. The CDR3 loop spans 15 amino acids. The CDR3 spells CASSDSRGGTDTQYF. In DNA, the CDR3 is TGTGCCAGCAGTGACTCCAGGGGAGGGACAGATACGCAGTATTTT.

The count of this clone is one. The chain's CDR3 is CARSPCPKWGQFF. CDR3 DNA: TGTGCCAGAAGCCCGTGCCCTAAATGGGGGCAGTTCTTC. J is TRBJ2-1 and V is TRBV5-3; D is undetermined. TRBV5-3 has ORF status, its function being uncertain. The V end lost 4 bases, the J end lost 12 bases, and 17 bases lay between the germline ends. The CDR3 runs 13 residues.

CDR3 DNA sequence: TGTGCCAGCAGCTCCCGACGCGGGGGGGGGACAGATACGCAGTATTTT. Amino acid sequence: CASSSRRGGGTDTQYF. The chain joins TRBV7-2 to TRBJ2-3, with 9 positions matching TRBD2. This CDR3 region has 16 residues. Germline V gene sequence: CDR1 SGHTA, CDR2 FQGNSA. V lost 4 bases, J lost 3 bases, and 8 bases stayed unmatched.